This T cell receptor beta chain was captured in a study of early T cells in non-severe SARS-CoV-2 infection (dated by TCRdb to 2020 to 2023). Looking at the study overall: Because TCR sequencing was done on bulk RNA from unsorted whole blood, the alpha and beta chains could not be paired. Overall study results and their limits: Matching against VDJdb was skewed toward anti-spike CD8 responses, likely underestimated virus-specific expansions, and missed private and CD4 specificities.

This was a case-control study nested in a cohort of healthcare workers in London, UK, who had nasopharyngeal swab PCR tests and blood samples taken every week. Between 23 and 31 March 2020, the week of the UK lockdown, healthcare workers were enrolled and then followed up weekly for as long as 16 weeks. This clonotype was detected ten times or more. This clone's antigen is unknown. No base qualities exist here, and no much larger clone lies one base off it. From its cysteine to its phenylalanine, the CDR3 spans 16 amino acids. Just CDR3 DNA is preserved here, 48 bases in frame from base 1. The germline V gene encodes CDR1 SGHRS and CDR2 YFSETQ. From V the trimming removes 3 bases and from J it removes 4 bases, while the gene matches leave 10 bases of the junction unaccounted for. Receptor libraries were prepared by 5' RACE. For sequencing, a NextSeq 500 was employed. The TCR library protocol attached unique molecular identifiers to individual cDNA molecules to correct for sequencing error and PCR bias. TCR alpha and beta chains were both sequenced, and the abundances of alpha and beta sequences in each sample were closely correlated with each other. Per the original workflow: Decombinator V4 was used to annotate TCR sequences for V gene, J gene and CDR3. Expanded TCRs were defined as changing significantly between any two time points under a Poisson model with p below 0.0001. TCR abundances were normalised to the total number of TCRs sequenced per sample and were expressed as counts per million. TRAV1-2 paired with TRAJ12, TRAJ20 or TRAJ33 defined MAIT TCRs, while TRAV10 paired with TRAJ18 defined iNKT TCRs. VDJdb, accessed 1 November 2021, was searched for CMV, EBV and SARS-CoV-2 annotated TCRs, excluding TCRs annotated for multiple antigens. TCRdb passed the public sequencing reads through fastp at Q25 and MiXCR, retaining productive beta sequences. Merged by CDR3 protein, the rows form single entries marked with the most common genes and DNA. These V and J calls are TCRdb output, not the study's own analysis. The sample contains 65,000 to 95,000 distinct CDR3 sequences, 7.5% to 10% of them found a single time. The top ten constitute approximately 4.9% of the sample.

Recombination linked TRBV5-1 to TRBJ2-1; 7 central nucleotides agree with TRBD1. Sequencing was carried out using whole blood. The sequence came from an adult who was a healthcare worker with PCR-confirmed SARS-CoV-2 infection or an uninfected control (not recorded which). CDR3 reads: CASSSRGPPKYNEQFF. The base sequence is TGCGCCAGCAGCTCAAGGGGGCCACCTAAGTACAATGAGCAGTTCTTC.